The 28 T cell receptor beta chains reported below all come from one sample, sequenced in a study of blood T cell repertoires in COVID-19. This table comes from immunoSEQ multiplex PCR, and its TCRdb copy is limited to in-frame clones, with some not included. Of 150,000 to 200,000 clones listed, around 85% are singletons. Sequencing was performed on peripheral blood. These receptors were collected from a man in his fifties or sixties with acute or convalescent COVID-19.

CDR3: CASTRTGTGTLPEAFF. As DNA, the CDR3 is TGTGCCAGTACCCGAACCGGGACAGGGACCCTCCCTGAAGCTTTCTTT. This chain connects TRBV19 to TRBJ1-1; 9 bases align to TRBD1. After removal of 7 bases from V and 6 bases from J, the junction contained 15 bases not matched to a gene. The CDR3 loop spans 16 amino acids. Germline V CDR1 and CDR2: LNHDA, SQIVND (reference sequence).

DNA of the CDR3: TGTGCCAGCTCACCACCGCACGAGAGCTCCTACAATGAGCAGTTCTTC. Amino acids: CASSPPHESSYNEQFF. This chain connects TRBV18 to TRBJ2-1; D call uncertain. Germline CDR1 reads KGHSH; CDR2 reads LQKENI. The CDR3 is 16 residues long. The ends were cut back, 0 bases at V and 0 bases at J, with 9 bases in the middle.

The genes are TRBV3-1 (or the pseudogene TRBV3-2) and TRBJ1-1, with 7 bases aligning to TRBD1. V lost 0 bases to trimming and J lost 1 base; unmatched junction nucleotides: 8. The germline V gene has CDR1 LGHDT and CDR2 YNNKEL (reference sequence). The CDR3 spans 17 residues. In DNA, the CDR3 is TGTGCCAGCAGCCAAGATCTGAAGGGGGCGGGGAACACTGAAGCTTTCTTT. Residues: CASSQDLKGAGNTEAFF.

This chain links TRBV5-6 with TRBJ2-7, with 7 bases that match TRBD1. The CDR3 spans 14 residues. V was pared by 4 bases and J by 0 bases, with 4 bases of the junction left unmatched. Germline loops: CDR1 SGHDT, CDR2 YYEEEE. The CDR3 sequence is CASSRQGASYEQYF. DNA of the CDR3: TGTGCCAGCAGCCGACAGGGTGCCTCCTACGAGCAGTACTTC.

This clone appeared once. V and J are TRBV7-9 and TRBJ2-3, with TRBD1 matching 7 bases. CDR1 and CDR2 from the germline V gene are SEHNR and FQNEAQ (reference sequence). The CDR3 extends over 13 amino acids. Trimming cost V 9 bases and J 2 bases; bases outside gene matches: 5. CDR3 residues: CASKTGHTDTQYF. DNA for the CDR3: TGTGCCAGTAAGACAGGGCACACAGATACGCAGTATTTT. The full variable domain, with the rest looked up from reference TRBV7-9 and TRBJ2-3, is DTGVSQNPRHKITKRGQNVTFRCDPISEHNRLYWYRQTLGQGPEFLTYFQNEAQLEKSRLLSDRFSAERPKGSFSTLEIQRTEQGDSAMYLCASKTGHTDTQYFGPGTRLTVL.

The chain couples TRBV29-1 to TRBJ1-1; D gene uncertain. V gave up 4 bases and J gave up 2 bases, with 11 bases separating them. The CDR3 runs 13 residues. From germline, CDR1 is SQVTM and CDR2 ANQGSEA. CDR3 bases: TGCAGCGTTGGAACAGATTTAAACACTGAAGCTTTCTTT. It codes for CSVGTDLNTEAFF.

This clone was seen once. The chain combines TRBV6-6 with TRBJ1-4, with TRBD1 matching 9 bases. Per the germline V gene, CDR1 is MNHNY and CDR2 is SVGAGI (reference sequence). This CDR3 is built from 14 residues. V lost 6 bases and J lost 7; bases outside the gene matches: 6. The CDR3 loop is CASRRTGEGEKLFF. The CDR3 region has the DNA TGTGCCAGCAGACGGACAGGGGAAGGTGAAAAACTGTTTTTT.

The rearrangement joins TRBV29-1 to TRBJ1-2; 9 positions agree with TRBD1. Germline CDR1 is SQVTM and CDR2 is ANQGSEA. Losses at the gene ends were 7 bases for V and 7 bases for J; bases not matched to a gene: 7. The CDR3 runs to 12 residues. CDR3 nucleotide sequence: TGCAGCGCGACCGGGACAGGGTCTGGCTACACCTTC. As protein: CSATGTGSGYTF.

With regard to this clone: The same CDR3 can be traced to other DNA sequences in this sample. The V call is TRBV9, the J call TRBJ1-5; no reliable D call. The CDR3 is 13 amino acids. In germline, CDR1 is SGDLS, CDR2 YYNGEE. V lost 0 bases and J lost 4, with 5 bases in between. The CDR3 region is CASSVGENQPQHF. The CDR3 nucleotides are TGTGCCAGCAGCGTAGGTGAGAATCAGCCCCAGCATTTT. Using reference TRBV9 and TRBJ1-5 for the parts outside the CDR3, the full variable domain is DSGVTQTPKHLITATGQRVTLRCSPRSGDLSVYWYQQSLDQGLQFLIQYYNGEERAKGNILERFSAQQFPDLHSELNLSSLELGDSALYFCASSVGENQPQHFGDGTRLSIL.

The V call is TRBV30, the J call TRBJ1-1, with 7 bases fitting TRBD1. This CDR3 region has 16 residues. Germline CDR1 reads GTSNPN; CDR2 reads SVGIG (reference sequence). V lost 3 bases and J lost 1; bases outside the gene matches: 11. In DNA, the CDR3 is TGTGCCTGGAGGTCGGGACCCCAGGGGGGGAACACTGAAGCTTTCTTT. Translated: CAWRSGPQGGNTEAFF.

The CDR3 protein is CATSVLGLANTDTQYF. The CDR3 coding sequence is TGCGCCACCTCCGTGCTAGGCCTAGCTAACACAGATACGCAGTATTTT. The chain combines TRBV5-1 with TRBJ2-3; a possible D gene is TRBD2 (5 bases). Germline CDR1 reads SGHRS; CDR2 reads YFSETQ. V was trimmed by 9 bases and J by 2 bases, leaving 22 bases between them. This CDR3 comprises 16 residues.

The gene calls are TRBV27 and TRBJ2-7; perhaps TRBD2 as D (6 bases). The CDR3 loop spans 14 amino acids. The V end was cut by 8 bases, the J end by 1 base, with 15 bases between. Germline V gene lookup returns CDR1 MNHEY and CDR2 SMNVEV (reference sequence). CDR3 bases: TGTGCCAGCCAGAGTGGCGGGAAGTCCTACGAGCAGTACTTC. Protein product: CASQSGGKSYEQYF.

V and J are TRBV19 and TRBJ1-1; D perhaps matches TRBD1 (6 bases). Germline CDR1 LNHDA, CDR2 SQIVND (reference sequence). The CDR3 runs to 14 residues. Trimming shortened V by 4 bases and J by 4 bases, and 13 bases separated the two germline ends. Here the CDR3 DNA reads TGTGCCAGTAGTACGGACCCAGGGGTCACTGAAGCTTTCTTT. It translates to CASSTDPGVTEAFF.

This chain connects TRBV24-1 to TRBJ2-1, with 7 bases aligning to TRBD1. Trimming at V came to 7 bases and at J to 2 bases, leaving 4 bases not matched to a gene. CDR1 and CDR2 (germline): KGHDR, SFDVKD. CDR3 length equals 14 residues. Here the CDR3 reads CATSRGQTYNEQFF. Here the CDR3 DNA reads TGTGCCACCAGCAGGGGACAGACCTACAATGAGCAGTTCTTC.

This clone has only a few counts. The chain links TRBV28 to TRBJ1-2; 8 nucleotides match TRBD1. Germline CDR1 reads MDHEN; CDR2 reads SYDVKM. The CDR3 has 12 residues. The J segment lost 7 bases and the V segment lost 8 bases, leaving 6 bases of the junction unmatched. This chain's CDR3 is CASLRQGSGYTF. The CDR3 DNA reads TGTGCCAGCTTGAGACAGGGGAGTGGCTACACCTTC.

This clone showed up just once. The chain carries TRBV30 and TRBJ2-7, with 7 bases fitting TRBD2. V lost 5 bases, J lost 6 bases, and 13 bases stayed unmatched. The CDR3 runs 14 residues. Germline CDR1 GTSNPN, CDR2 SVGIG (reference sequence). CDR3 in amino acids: CAWAPIGGGSEQYF. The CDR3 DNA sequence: TGTGCCTGGGCCCCCATTGGGGGGGGTAGCGAGCAGTACTTC. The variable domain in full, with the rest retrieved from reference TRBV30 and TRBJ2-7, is SQTIHQWPATLVQPVGSPLSLECTVEGTSNPNLYWYRQAAGRGLQLLFYSVGIGQISSEVPQNLSASRPQDRQFILSSKKLLLSDSGFYLCAWAPIGGGSEQYFGPGTRLTVT.

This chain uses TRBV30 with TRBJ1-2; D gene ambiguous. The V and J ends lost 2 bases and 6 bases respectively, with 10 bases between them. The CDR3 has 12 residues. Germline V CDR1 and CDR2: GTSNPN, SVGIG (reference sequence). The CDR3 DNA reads TGTGCCTGGAGTCAAGTGGTAGATGGCTACACCTTC. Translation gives CAWSQVVDGYTF.

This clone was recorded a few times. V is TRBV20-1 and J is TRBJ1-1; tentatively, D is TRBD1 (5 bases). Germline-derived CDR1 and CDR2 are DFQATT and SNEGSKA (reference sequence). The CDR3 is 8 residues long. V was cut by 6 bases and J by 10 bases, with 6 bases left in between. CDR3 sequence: CSAGGAFF. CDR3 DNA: TGCAGTGCCGGGGGAGCTTTCTTT.

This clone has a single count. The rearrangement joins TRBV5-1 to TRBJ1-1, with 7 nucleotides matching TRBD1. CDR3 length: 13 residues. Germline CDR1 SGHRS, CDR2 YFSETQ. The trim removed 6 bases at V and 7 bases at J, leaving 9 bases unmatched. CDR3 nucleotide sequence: TGCGCCAGCAACAACGCGGCAGGGGGTGAAGCTTTCTTT. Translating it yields CASNNAAGGEAFF.

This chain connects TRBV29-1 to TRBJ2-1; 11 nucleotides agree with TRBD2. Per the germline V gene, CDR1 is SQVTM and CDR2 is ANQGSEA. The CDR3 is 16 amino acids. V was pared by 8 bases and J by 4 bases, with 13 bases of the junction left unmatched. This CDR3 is CSTTGSRTSGYNEQFF. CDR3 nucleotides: TGCAGCACCACGGGGAGCCGGACTAGCGGGTACAATGAGCAGTTCTTC.

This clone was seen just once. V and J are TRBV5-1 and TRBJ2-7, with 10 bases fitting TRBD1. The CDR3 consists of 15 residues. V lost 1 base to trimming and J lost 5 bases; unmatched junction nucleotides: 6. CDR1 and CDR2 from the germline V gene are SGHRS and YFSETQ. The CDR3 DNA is TGCGCCAGCAGCTTGTTCCGGGACAGGGGCGACGAGCAGTACTTC. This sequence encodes CASSLFRDRGDEQYF.

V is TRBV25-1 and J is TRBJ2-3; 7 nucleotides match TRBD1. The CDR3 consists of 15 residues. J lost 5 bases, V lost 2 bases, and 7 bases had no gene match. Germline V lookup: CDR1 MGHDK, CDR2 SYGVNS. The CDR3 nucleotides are TGTGCCAGCAGTGAAGACAGGGCTTACGGAGATACGCAGTATTTT. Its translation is CASSEDRAYGDTQYF.

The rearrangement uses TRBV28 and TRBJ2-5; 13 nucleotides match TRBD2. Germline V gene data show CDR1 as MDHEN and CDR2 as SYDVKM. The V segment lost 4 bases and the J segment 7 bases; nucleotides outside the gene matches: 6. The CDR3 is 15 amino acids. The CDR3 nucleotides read TGTGCCAGCAGTTCCCCGGGACTAGCGGGATTGACCCAGTACTTC. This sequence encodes CASSSPGLAGLTQYF.

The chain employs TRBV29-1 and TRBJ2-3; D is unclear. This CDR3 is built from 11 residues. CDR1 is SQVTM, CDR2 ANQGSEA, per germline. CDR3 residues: CSGEGTDTQYF. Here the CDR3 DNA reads TGCAGTGGCGAGGGCACAGATACGCAGTATTTT.

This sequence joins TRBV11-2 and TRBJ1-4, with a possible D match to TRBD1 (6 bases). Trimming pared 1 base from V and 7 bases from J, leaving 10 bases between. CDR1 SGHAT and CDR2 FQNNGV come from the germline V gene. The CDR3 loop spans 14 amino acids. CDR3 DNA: TGTGCCAGCAGCTTAGGGGGGGGCCGTGAAAAACTGTTTTTT. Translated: CASSLGGGREKLFF.

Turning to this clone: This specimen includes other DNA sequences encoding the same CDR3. The CDR3 spells CASSLPSGYEQYF. The CDR3 DNA follows: TGCGCCAGCAGCCTGCCTTCCGGGTACGAGCAGTACTTC. The V call is TRBV5-1, the J call TRBJ2-7; D remains unclear. The CDR3 sequence is 13 residues long. The V end was cut by 4 bases, the J end by 4 bases, with 12 bases between. Germline V CDR1 and CDR2: SGHRS, YFSETQ.

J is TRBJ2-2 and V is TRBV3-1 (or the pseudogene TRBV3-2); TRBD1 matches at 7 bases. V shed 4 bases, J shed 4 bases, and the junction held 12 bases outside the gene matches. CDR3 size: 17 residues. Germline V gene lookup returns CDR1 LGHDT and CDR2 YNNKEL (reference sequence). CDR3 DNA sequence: TGTGCCAGCAGCCGCCGACAGGGTCTTTCGGTCACCGGGGAGCTGTTTTTT. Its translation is CASSRRQGLSVTGELFF.

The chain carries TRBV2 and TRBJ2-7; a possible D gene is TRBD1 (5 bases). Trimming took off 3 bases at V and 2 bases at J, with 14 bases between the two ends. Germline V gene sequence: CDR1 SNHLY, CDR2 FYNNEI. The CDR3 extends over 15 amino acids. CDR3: CASSEKGGRAYEQYF. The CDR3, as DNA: TGTGCCAGCAGTGAGAAAGGCGGCAGGGCCTACGAGCAGTACTTC.